This entry features one T cell receptor (beta chain) sequence. The antigen is not known. Additional DNA sequences in this sample encode the identical CDR3. The entry originates in a study of cytomegalovirus exposure and HLA in healthy donors. Overall study results and limits: The study labeled 150 or so TCR beta chains cytomegalovirus-associated.

The protocol was immunoSEQ multiplex PCR, while the TCRdb copy is restricted to in-frame clones and leaves out a portion. The sample includes about 150,000 clones, roughly 90% of them seen just once. Germline V gene lookup returns CDR1 SGHDN and CDR2 FVKESK. The CDR3 extends over 12 amino acids. V was cut by 3 bases and J by 3 bases, with 5 bases left in between. The clonotype was recovered from a man aged 18 to 30 in good health and CMV-seropositive. The J gene is TRBJ1-2, the V gene TRBV14; no clear D gene. The sequenced sample consisted of PBMCs. The CDR3 coding sequence is TGTGCCAGCAGCCAGGCCTACTATGGCTACACCTTC. Amino acid sequence: CASSQAYYGYTF. The whole variable domain, filled in from reference TRBV14 and TRBJ1-2, reads EAGVTQFPSHSVIEKGQTVTLRCDPISGHDNLYWYRRVMGKEIKFLLHFVKESKQDESGMPNNRFLAERTGGTYSTLKVQPAELEDSGVYFCASSQAYYGYTFGSGTRLTVV.